The source of this TCR beta chain is a study of T cell repertoires in cytomegalovirus infection. Study-wide background: TCR beta signatures that were public indicated CMV infection and matching HLA type.

Worth noting for this clonotype: Its target is not known.

Notes on the study in general: Using cumulative public TCR beta family frequency, the authors identified those who carried CMV together with the relevant HLA. CMV-specific TCR beta clonotypes restricted by HLA-C dominated the ex vivo response.

CDR3 length: 14 amino acids. Germline assignment: CDR1 LNHDA and CDR2 SQIVND (reference sequence). Trimming took 6 bases from V and 2 from J, leaving 13 bases between them. TCRdb analysed the reads with MiXCR anew, one entry per CDR3 protein. The sample lists some 300,000 distinct CDR3 sequences, roughly 16% seen once, with around 12% in the top ten. This TCR was recovered from a human donor in good health (CMV status not recorded). Some clones in this sample may be carry-over from other donors' samples. V is TRBV19 and J is TRBJ1-1, with D possibly being TRBD1 (5 bases). The sample comprised PBMCs. CDR3 amino acids: CASSPAGVNTEAFF. The DNA of the CDR3 is TGTGCCAGTAGCCCGGCGGGGGTCAACACTGAAGCTTTCTTT.